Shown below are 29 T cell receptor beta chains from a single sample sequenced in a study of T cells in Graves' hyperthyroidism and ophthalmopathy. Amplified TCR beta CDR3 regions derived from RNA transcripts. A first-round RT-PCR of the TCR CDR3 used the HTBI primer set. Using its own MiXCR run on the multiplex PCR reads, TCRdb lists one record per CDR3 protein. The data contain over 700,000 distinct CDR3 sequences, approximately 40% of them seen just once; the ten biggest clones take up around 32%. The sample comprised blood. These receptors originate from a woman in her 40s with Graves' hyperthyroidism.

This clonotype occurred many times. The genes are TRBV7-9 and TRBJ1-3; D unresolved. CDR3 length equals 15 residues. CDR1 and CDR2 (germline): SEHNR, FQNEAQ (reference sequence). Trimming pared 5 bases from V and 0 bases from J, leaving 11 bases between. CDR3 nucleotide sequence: TGTGCCAGCAGCAACAGATATGGCTCTGGAAACACCATATATTTT. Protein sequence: CASSNRYGSGNTIYF.

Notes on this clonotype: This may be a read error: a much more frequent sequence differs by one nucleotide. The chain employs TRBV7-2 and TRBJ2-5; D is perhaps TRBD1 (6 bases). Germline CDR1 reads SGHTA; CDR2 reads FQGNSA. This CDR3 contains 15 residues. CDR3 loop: CAGSLVGNREETQYF. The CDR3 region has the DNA TGTGCCGGCAGCTTAGTGGGGAACAGGGAAGAGACCCAGTACTTC.

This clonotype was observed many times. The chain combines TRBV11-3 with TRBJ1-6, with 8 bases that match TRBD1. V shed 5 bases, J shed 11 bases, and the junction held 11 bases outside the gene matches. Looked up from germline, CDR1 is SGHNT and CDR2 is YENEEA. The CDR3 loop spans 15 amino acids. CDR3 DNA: TGTGCCAGCAGCCGAGTTTGGGACAGGATTACACCCCTCCACTTT. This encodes CASSRVWDRITPLHF.

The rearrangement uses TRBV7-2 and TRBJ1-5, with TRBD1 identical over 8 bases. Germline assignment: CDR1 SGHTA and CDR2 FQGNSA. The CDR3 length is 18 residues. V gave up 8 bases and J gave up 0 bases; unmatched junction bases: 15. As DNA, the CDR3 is TGTGCCAGCTCACCCGTAGAACAGGGGGAGTTTAGCAATCAGCCCCAGCATTTT. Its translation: CASSPVEQGEFSNQPQHF. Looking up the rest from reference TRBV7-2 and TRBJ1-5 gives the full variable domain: GAGVSQSPSNKVTEKGKDVELRCDPISGHTALYWYRQSLGQGLEFLIYFQGNSAPDKSGLPSDRFSAERTGGSVSTLTIQRTQQEDSAVYLCASSPVEQGEFSNQPQHFGDGTRLSIL.

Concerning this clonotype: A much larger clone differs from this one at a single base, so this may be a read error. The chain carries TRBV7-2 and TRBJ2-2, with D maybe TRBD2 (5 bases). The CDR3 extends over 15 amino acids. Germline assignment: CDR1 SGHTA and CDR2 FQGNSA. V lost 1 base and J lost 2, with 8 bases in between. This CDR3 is CTSSLGGPNTGELFF. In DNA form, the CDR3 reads TGTACCAGCAGCTTAGGAGGGCCTAACACCGGGGAGCTGTTTTTT.

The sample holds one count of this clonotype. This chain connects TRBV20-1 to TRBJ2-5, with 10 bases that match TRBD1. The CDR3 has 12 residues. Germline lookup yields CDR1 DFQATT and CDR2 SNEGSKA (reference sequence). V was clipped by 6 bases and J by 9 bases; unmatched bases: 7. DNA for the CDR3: TGCAGTGCCGGGACAGGGGATCAGCCCCAGTACTTC. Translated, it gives CSAGTGDQPQYF.

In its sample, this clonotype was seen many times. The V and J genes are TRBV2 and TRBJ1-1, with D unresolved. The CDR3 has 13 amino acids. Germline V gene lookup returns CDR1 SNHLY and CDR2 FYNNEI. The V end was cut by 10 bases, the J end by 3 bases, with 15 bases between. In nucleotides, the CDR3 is TGTGCCATCAGGTACCCACTCGACACTGAAGCTTTCTTT. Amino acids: CAIRYPLDTEAFF.

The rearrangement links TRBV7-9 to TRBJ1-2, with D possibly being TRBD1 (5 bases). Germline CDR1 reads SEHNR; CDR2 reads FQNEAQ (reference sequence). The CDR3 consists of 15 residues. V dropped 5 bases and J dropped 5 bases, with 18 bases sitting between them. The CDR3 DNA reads TGTGCCAGCAGCCTAGGTGGCAGGGAGATTTATGGCTACACCTTC. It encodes CASSLGGREIYGYTF.

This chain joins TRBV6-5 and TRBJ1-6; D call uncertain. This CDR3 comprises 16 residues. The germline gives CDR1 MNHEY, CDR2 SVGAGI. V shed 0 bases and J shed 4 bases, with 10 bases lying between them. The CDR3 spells CASSYSTAAYNSPLHF. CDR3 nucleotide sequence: TGTGCCAGCAGTTACTCGACGGCGGCTTATAATTCACCCCTCCACTTT.

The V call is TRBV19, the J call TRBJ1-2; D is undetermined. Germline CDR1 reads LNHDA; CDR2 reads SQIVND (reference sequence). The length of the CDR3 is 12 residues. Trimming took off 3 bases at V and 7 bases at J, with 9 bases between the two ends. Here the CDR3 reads CASSMWTAGYTF. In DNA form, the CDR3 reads TGTGCCAGTAGTATGTGGACTGCTGGCTACACCTTC.

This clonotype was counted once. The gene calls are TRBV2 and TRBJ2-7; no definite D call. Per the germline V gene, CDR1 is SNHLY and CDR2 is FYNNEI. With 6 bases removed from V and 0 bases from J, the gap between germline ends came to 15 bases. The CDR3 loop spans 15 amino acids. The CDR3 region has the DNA TGTGCCAGCAGCCAAGAACCAGGCACCTCCTACGAGCAGTACTTC. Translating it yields CASSQEPGTSYEQYF.

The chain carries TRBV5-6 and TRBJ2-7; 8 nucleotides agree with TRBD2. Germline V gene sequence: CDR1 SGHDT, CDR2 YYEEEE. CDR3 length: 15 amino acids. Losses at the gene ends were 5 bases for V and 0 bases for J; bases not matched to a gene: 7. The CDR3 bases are TGTGCCAGCAGTCCCAGCGGGAGCTTCTCCTACGAGCAGTACTTC. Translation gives CASSPSGSFSYEQYF.

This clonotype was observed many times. The CDR3, as DNA: TGTGCCAGCAGCATCGGCAGACTTTACGAGCAGTACTTC. Protein product: CASSIGRLYEQYF. The chain recombines TRBV7-6 with TRBJ2-7; no reliable D call. The CDR3 is made up of 13 amino acids. The germline V gene encodes CDR1 SGHVS and CDR2 FNYEAQ. Trimming took 5 bases from V and 4 from J, leaving 12 bases between them.

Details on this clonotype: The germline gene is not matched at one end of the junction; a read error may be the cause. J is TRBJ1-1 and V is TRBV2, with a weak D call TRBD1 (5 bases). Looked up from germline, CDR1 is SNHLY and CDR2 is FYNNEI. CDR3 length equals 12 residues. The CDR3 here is CASSPDRSETFF. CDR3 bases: TGTGCCAGCAGTCCTGACAGATCTGAAACTTTCTTT.

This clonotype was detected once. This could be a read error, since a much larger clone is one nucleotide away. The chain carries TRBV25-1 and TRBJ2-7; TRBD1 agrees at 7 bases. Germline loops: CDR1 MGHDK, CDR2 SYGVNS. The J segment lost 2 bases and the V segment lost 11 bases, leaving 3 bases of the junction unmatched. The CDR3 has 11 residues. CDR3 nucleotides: TGTGCCCCCGGACAGGCCTACGAGCAGTACTTC. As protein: CAPGQAYEQYF.

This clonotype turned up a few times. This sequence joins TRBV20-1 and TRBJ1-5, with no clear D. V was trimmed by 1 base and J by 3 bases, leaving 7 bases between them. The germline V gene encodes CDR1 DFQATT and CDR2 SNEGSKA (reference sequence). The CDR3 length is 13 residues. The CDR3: CSARGFSNQPQHF. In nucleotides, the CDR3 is TGCAGTGCTAGAGGTTTCTCCAATCAGCCCCAGCATTTT.

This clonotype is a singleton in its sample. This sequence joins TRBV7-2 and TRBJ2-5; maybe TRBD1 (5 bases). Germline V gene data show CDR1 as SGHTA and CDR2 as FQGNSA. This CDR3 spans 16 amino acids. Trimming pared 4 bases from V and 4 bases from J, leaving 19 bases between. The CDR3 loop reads CASSSQHQGNAETQYF. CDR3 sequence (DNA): TGTGCCAGCAGCTCTCAACATCAGGGAAATGCAGAGACCCAGTACTTC. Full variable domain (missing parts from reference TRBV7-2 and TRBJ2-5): GAGVSQSPSNKVTEKGKDVELRCDPISGHTALYWYRQSLGQGLEFLIYFQGNSAPDKSGLPSDRFSAERTGGSVSTLTIQRTQQEDSAVYLCASSSQHQGNAETQYFGPGTRLLVL.

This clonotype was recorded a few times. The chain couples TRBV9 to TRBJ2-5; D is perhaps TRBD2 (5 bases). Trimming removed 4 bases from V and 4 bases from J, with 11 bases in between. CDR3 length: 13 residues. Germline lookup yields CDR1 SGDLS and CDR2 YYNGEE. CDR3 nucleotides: TGTGCCAGCAGCTGGGAGCGGAGAGAGACCCAGTACTTC. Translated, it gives CASSWERRETQYF.

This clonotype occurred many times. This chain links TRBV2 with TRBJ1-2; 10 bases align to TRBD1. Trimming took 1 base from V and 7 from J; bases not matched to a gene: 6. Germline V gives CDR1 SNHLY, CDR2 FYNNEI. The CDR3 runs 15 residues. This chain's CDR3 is CASSEEGWDRGGYTF. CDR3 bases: TGTGCCAGCAGTGAAGAGGGGTGGGACAGGGGTGGCTACACCTTC.

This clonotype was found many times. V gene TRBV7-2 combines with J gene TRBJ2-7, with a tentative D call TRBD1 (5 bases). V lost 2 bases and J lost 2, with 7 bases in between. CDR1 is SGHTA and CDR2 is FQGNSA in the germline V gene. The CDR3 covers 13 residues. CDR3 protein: CASSLLQAYEQYF. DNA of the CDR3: TGTGCCAGCAGCTTACTACAGGCCTACGAGCAGTACTTC.

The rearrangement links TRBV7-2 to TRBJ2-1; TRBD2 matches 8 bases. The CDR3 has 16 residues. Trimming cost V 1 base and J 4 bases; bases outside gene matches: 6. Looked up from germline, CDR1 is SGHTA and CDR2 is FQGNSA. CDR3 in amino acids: CASSLVPAGVYNEQFF. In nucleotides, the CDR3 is TGTGCCAGCAGCTTAGTTCCAGCGGGAGTGTACAATGAGCAGTTCTTC. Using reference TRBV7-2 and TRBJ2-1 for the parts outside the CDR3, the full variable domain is GAGVSQSPSNKVTEKGKDVELRCDPISGHTALYWYRQSLGQGLEFLIYFQGNSAPDKSGLPSDRFSAERTGGSVSTLTIQRTQQEDSAVYLCASSLVPAGVYNEQFFGPGTRLTVL.

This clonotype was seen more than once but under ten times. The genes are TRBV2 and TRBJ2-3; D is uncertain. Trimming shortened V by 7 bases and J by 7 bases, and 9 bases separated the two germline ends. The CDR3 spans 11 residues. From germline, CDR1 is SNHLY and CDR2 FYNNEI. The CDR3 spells CASTDGNTQYF. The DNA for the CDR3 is TGTGCCAGCACGGACGGTAATACGCAGTATTTT.

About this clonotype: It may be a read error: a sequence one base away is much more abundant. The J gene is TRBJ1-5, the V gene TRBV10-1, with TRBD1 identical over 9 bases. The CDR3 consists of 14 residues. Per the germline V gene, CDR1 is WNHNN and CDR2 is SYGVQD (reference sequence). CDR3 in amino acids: CASSSGTGIQLQHF. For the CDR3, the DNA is TGCGCCAGCAGCTCCGGGACAGGGATTCAGCTCCAGCATTTT.

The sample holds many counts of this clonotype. The CDR3: CSANPTTNTGELFF. CDR3 sequence (DNA): TGCAGTGCGAATCCAACGACTAACACCGGGGAGCTGTTTTTT. The genes are TRBV20-1 and TRBJ2-2; the D is unclear. Germline values: CDR1 DFQATT, CDR2 SNEGSKA (reference sequence). The CDR3 is made up of 14 amino acids. The V end lost 6 bases, the J end lost 2 bases, and 13 bases lay between the germline ends.

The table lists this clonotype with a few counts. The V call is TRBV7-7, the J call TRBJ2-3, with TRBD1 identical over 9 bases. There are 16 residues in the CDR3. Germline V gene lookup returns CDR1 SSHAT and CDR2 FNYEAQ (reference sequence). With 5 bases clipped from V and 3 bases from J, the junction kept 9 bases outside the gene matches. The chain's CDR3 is CASSPDRGLGTDTQYF. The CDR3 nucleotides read TGTGCCAGCAGCCCGGACAGGGGATTGGGGACAGATACGCAGTATTTT.

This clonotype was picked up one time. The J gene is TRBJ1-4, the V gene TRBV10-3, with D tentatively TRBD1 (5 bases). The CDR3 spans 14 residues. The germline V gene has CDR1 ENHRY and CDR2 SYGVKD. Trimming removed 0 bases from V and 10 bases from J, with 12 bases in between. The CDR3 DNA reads TGTGCCATCAGTGAGTCGTATTTAAGGGGAAAACTGTTTTTT. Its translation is CAISESYLRGKLFF.

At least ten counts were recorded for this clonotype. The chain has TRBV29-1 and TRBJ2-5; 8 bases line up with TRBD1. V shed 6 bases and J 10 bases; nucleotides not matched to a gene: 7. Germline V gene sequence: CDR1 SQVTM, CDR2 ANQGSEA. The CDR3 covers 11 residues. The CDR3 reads CSVRPGQGQYF. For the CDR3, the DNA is TGCAGCGTGAGACCCGGACAGGGCCAGTACTTC.

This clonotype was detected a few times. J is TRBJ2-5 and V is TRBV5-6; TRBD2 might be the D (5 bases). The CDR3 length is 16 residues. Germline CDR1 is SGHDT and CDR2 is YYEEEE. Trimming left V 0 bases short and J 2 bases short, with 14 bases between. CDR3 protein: CASSLGPGGRQETQYF. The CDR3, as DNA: TGTGCCAGCAGCTTGGGACCCGGAGGCAGACAAGAGACCCAGTACTTC.

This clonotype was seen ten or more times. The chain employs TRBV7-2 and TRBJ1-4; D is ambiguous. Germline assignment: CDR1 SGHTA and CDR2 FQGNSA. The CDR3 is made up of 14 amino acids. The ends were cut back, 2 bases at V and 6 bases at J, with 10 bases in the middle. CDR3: CASSLSQDDEKLFF. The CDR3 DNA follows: TGTGCCAGCAGCTTAAGTCAGGACGATGAAAAACTGTTTTTT.